Detailed here is one T cell receptor (beta chain). This clonotype has just a few counts. This clone's antigen is unknown. Within one base of it there is no much larger clone, and no base qualities were kept. Donors were 30 to 45 systemically healthy Caucasian individuals from Russia aged roughly 6 to 100 years. Each donor gave ten milliliters of peripheral blood, collected into EDTA-treated Vacutainer tubes. PBMCs were isolated by Ficoll-Paque density-gradient centrifugation, with at least 6.5 million obtained per sample. Total RNA, at least 5.5 micrograms per sample, was extracted from PBMCs with Trizol reagent. Naive CD45RAhigh/CD27high T cell percentages were measured by flow cytometry on a PBMC aliquot from every donor. The CDR3 runs 15 amino acids, cysteine and phenylalanine included. Of the read, only the CDR3 DNA is kept; its 45 bases are in frame from base 1. The trim is 0 bases for V and 0 bases for J, with a gap of 9 bases between the germline ends. CDR1 and CDR2, looked up from the germline V gene, are SGHDT and YYEEEE.

This specimen comes from a study of blood T cells in healthy people across ages (dated by TCRdb to between 2015 and 2016). At the level of the whole study: In model experiments, template switching captured about one uniquely barcoded TCR beta cDNA molecule for every two T cells. Using deep sequencing normalized with unique cDNA molecular identifiers, the study measured how TCR beta repertoire diversity changes with age. The donors were split into four age groups: young (average about 16 years), middle-aged (around 40), aged (more than 55) and long-lived (approximately 89). To avoid experimental bias, donors of different ages were distributed randomly across sequencing lanes. The study analyzed two additional independent replicas of 1 million unique cDNA reads from the same blood draw for two donors, one aged 18 to 29 and one aged 80 or older. Overall study results and their limits: Compared with the aged group, the long-lived group had more naive CD4+ T cells, fewer expanded clones and increased TCR diversity, a pattern suggesting age selection. Estimates of total diversity based on one million sequenced T cells were considered lower bounds and underestimates. A strong correlation was found between observed TCR beta diversity and the percentage of naive T cells measured by flow cytometry. Because profiling used bulk unsorted PBMCs, naive and antigen-experienced compartments could not be compared conclusively. As age increased, observed TCR beta diversity per million T cells dropped in a roughly linear way, and a significant reduction was already evident by age about 36. Donor CMV infection status was unknown, potentially confounding age-related changes in expanded clonotypes.

The library came from 5' RACE. This sample was sequenced with an Illumina HiSeq 2500. A second PCR of roughly 6 to 11 cycles was run with a J-beta primer mix and a sample-barcoded 5' primer. Each TCR beta cDNA molecule received a unique molecular identifier from a template-switch 5' adaptor carrying 12 random nucleotides. Each sample yielded at least 2.5 million CDR3-containing paired-end reads. The Mint cDNA synthesis kit, primed by a TRBC-specific oligonucleotide, was used to synthesize first-strand cDNA from all RNA. After uracil-DNA glycosylase treatment, a first 18-cycle PCR used universal primers M1SS and BC2_uni_R on all cDNA. Per the authors' processing: For normalization, 1 million high-quality reads, each with a distinct molecular identifier, were randomly selected from each sample. Reads sharing molecular identifiers were discarded rather than binned into consensus sequences. MiTCR, with a Q25 quality threshold and the strictest error-elimination algorithm, was used for CDR3 identification, clonotype clustering and error correction. A nonparametric unseen species model using Euler transformation provided a lower-bound estimate of total TCR beta diversity. Using fastp trimming at Q25 and MiXCR clonotype assembly, TCRdb reanalyzed the public sequencing data and kept in-frame beta chains. For every CDR3 protein sequence, its rows merge into one entry that carries the most common genes and DNA. The V and J calls, along with clone size, are taken from TCRdb and not from the paper's own processing. This sample lists some 1.5 million distinct CDR3 sequences; roughly 28% were detected once. The leading ten clones occupy 7.7% of the sample.

The sequenced sample consisted of blood. The chain employs TRBV5-6 and TRBJ1-2, with TRBD1 perhaps the D gene, on 5 matching bases. This TCR derives from a woman under 40 in good health. The CDR3 loop reads CASSLEGTANYGYTF. The DNA sequence is as follows: TGTGCCAGCAGCTTGGAGGGGACTGCTAACTATGGCTACACCTTC.